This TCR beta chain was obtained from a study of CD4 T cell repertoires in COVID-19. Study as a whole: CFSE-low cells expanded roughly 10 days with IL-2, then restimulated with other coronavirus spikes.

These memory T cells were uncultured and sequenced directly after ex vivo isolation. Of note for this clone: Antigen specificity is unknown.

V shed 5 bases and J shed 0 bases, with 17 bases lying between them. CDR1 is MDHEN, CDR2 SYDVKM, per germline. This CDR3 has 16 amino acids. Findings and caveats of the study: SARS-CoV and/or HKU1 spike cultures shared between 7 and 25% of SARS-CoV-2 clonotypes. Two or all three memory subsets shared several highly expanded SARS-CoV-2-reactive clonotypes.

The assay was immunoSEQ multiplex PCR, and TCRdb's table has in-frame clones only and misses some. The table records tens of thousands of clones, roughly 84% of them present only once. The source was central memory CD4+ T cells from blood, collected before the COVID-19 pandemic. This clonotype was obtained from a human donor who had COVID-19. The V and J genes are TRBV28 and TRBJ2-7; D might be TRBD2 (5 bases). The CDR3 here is CASSPPGVTSSYEQYF. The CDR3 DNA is TGTGCCAGCAGTCCGCCCGGGGTGACGAGCTCCTACGAGCAGTACTTC.